This T cell receptor (beta chain) was captured in a study of OX40 agonist ivuxolimab in advanced cancers. Germline CDR1 and CDR2: LNHDA and SQIVND (reference sequence). This CDR3 spans 15 amino acids. With V trimmed by 5 bases and J by 8 bases, 8 bases remained unmatched. TCRdb keeps only in-frame clones here, not all; method: immunoSEQ multiplex PCR. Of 65,000 to 70,000 clones detected, 80% to 85% appear once; the ten largest clones hold 2% to 2.5%. In its sample, this clone was seen once. The TCR comes from an adult with an advanced solid tumor such as melanoma, head and neck, liver or kidney cancer. The chain couples TRBV19 to TRBJ2-1; TRBD2 aligns across 11 bases. This material consisted of CD4+ or CD8+ T cells sorted from blood, taken in a trial of the OX40 agonist ivuxolimab. The CDR3 region has the DNA TGTGCCAGTAGTGAATTAGCGGGAGGGAGACATGAGCAGTTCTTC. It specifies CASSELAGGRHEQFF.